The 31 T cell receptor beta chains in this list originate from one sample, sequenced in a study of shared T cell receptors in the human thymus. Only in-frame clones appear in the TCRdb table, and some are missing; sequencing was by immunoSEQ multiplex PCR. The sample lists hundreds of thousands of clones; around 87% were seen once. The same sample was also studied in work on human thymus T cells.

The specimen sequenced was thymocytes. The source is a boy under two years old with a congenital heart defect.

The chain combines TRBV28 with TRBJ1-5, with D perhaps TRBD1 (6 bases). The V end lost 6 bases, the J end lost 2 bases, and 11 bases lay between the germline ends. Germline values: CDR1 MDHEN, CDR2 SYDVKM. The CDR3 has 14 residues. CDR3 region: CASSRDRRNQPQHF. CDR3 coding DNA: TGTGCCAGCAGCCGAGACAGGCGCAATCAGCCCCAGCATTTT. The full variable domain, completed using reference TRBV28 and TRBJ1-5, is DVKVTQSSRYLVKRTGEKVFLECVQDMDHENMFWYRQDPGLGLRLIYFSYDVKMKEKGDIPEGYSVSREKKERFSLILESASTNQTSMYLCASSRDRRNQPQHFGDGTRLSIL.

The gene calls are TRBV6-6 and TRBJ2-3; 9 positions match TRBD1. V lost 5 bases, J lost 3 bases, and 6 bases stayed unmatched. The germline gives CDR1 MNHNY, CDR2 SVGAGI (reference sequence). This CDR3 has 15 amino acids. The CDR3 region is CASSNGQGSTDTQYF. The CDR3 nucleotides are TGTGCCAGCAGTAACGGACAGGGGTCTACAGATACGCAGTATTTT.

CDR3 nucleotide sequence: TGTGCCAGCAGTGAAAGGGGGCGCACCAGGAACTATGGCTACACCTTC. Translating it yields CASSERGRTRNYGYTF. The J gene is TRBJ1-2, the V gene TRBV6-1; 7 bases map to TRBD1. The CDR3 consists of 16 residues. Per germline, CDR1 MNHNS and CDR2 SASEGT. V gave up 2 bases and J gave up 2 bases; unmatched junction bases: 8.

The chain recombines TRBV4-1 with TRBJ1-3, with TRBD1 identical over 7 bases. Germline values: CDR1 MGHRA, CDR2 YSYEKL. V lost 1 base to trimming and J lost 2 bases; unmatched junction nucleotides: 8. There are 17 residues in the CDR3. This CDR3 is CASSQVLQGVPGNTIYF. The CDR3, as DNA: TGCGCCAGCAGCCAAGTACTCCAGGGGGTCCCTGGAAACACCATATATTTT.

The V call is TRBV2, the J call TRBJ1-3, with 10 bases that match TRBD1. Trimming took 4 bases from V and 4 from J; bases not matched to a gene: 4. Germline assignment: CDR1 SNHLY and CDR2 FYNNEI. The CDR3 spans 15 residues. CDR3: CASSAQDRGGNTIYF. CDR3 coding DNA: TGTGCCAGCAGTGCCCAGGACAGGGGGGGAAACACCATATATTTT.

The gene calls are TRBV19 and TRBJ1-5; D gene unclear. The CDR3 consists of 14 residues. V was cut by 2 bases and J by 2 bases, with 7 bases left in between. Germline V gene sequence: CDR1 LNHDA, CDR2 SQIVND (reference sequence). The CDR3 DNA reads TGTGCCAGTAGTATAAGTGAGGGCAATCAGCCCCAGCATTTT. It yields the protein CASSISEGNQPQHF.

This chain links TRBV28 with TRBJ1-4; TRBD1 matches 11 bases. The CDR3 length is 15 residues. Germline V gives CDR1 MDHEN, CDR2 SYDVKM. The J segment lost 9 bases and the V segment lost 3 bases, leaving 6 bases of the junction unmatched. The CDR3 reads CASSLTGTGGKKLFF. In DNA, the CDR3 is TGTGCCAGCAGTTTGACCGGGACAGGGGGGAAAAAACTGTTTTTT.

This sequence joins TRBV5-4 and TRBJ2-7; 8 positions match TRBD1. The CDR3 contains 16 residues. Germline loops: CDR1 SGHNT, CDR2 YYREEE (reference sequence). V trimming: 4 bases; J trimming: 5 bases; junction bases outside the gene matches: 14. The CDR3 DNA reads as TGTGCCAGCAGCAGCCCGGACAGGGACTTTCCTGACGAGCAGTACTTC. Amino acid sequence: CASSSPDRDFPDEQYF.

On this clone: The junction differs from germline at one of its ends, possibly a read error. The rearrangement uses TRBV4-1 and TRBJ1-1; no reliable D call. The CDR3 is made up of 15 amino acids. Germline loops: CDR1 MGHRA, CDR2 YSYEKL. The CDR3 protein is CASSQVRTMNTEAFF. The DNA of the CDR3 is TGCGCTAGCAGCCAAGTCCGGACTATGAACACTGAAGCTTTCTTT.

This chain joins TRBV9 and TRBJ2-3, with 13 bases that match TRBD2. The V segment lost 4 bases and the J segment 8 bases; nucleotides outside the gene matches: 10. The CDR3 has 16 residues. From germline, CDR1 is SGDLS and CDR2 YYNGEE. This chain's CDR3 is CASSQKTSGGPGTQYF. The CDR3 DNA follows: TGTGCCAGCAGCCAAAAGACTAGCGGGGGGCCAGGTACGCAGTATTTT.

The chain carries TRBV6-6 and TRBJ2-6; D is possibly TRBD1 (5 bases). V was cut by 5 bases and J by 4 bases, with 15 bases left in between. CDR1 is MNHNY, CDR2 SVGAGI, per germline (reference sequence). This CDR3 has 16 amino acids. In DNA, the CDR3 is TGTGCCAGCAGTCGACCTCAGGGTACCGGGGCCAACGTCCTGACTTTC. Translating gives CASSRPQGTGANVLTF.

The chain links TRBV7-6 to TRBJ2-1; D perhaps matches TRBD2 (5 bases). The V end was cut by 5 bases, the J end by 5 bases, with 22 bases between. The CDR3 totals 17 residues. Germline CDR1 and CDR2: SGHVS and FNYEAQ. The CDR3 nucleotides are TGTGCCAGCAGCCCTACCCCAACATTTCGGGAAAACAATGAGCAGTTCTTC. Amino acids: CASSPTPTFRENNEQFF.

The chain uses TRBV27 and TRBJ2-1; 9 bases align to TRBD2. The germline V gene has CDR1 MNHEY and CDR2 SMNVEV (reference sequence). Trimming at V came to 4 bases and at J to 3 bases, leaving 16 bases not matched to a gene. The CDR3 length is 19 residues. As DNA, the CDR3 is TGTGCCAGCAGTTCCGTGGAGCGGGGGGCCAATCACAACTACAATGAGCAGTTCTTC. Its translation is CASSSVERGANHNYNEQFF.

The J gene is TRBJ2-3, the V gene TRBV27, with a tentative D call TRBD1 (5 bases). This CDR3 spans 14 amino acids. V was cut by 3 bases and J by 1 base, with 8 bases left in between. In germline, CDR1 is MNHEY, CDR2 SMNVEV (reference sequence). This CDR3 is CASSLVGGTDTQYF. The DNA of the CDR3 is TGTGCCAGCAGTTTGGTAGGGGGCACAGATACGCAGTATTTT.

V gene TRBV19 combines with J gene TRBJ1-5; D call uncertain. The V gene lost 3 bases and the J gene lost 0 bases, with 15 bases spanning the gap. Germline CDR1 reads LNHDA; CDR2 reads SQIVND (reference sequence). CDR3 length equals 17 residues. For the CDR3, the DNA is TGTGCCAGTAGTATCGGTCGCAGGTTAGATAGCAATCAGCCCCAGCATTTT. Its translation is CASSIGRRLDSNQPQHF.

Only one count was recorded for this clone. The chain recombines TRBV29-1 with TRBJ2-5; no firm D call. This CDR3 has 12 amino acids. Germline CDR1 and CDR2: SQVTM and ANQGSEA. The ends were cut back, 2 bases at V and 2 bases at J, with 6 bases in the middle. The CDR3 reads CSVELRQETQYF. In DNA, the CDR3 is TGCAGCGTTGAATTGCGGCAAGAGACCCAGTACTTC.

The chain combines TRBV19 with TRBJ1-5, with a weak D call TRBD1 (5 bases). The V gene's germline CDR1 is LNHDA and CDR2 SQIVND (reference sequence). V was cut by 1 base and J by 6 bases, with 13 bases left in between. The CDR3 length is 15 residues. CDR3 amino acids: CASSIGDGRLQPQHF. The CDR3 coding sequence is TGTGCCAGTAGTATAGGGGACGGGAGACTTCAGCCCCAGCATTTT.

The V gene is TRBV14, the J gene TRBJ2-7; TRBD2 matches 9 bases. The CDR3 is made up of 17 amino acids. The V gene end was trimmed by 1 base and the J gene end by 3 bases; junction bases not matched to a gene: 10. CDR1 is SGHDN and CDR2 is FVKESK in the germline V gene. The CDR3 spells CASSQGSPGLAIYEQYF. The CDR3 DNA follows: TGTGCCAGCAGCCAAGGATCGCCTGGACTAGCGATCTACGAGCAGTACTTC.

The J gene is TRBJ2-2, the V gene TRBV11-2; TRBD2 is a possible D gene (7 bases). Trimming took off 6 bases at V and 1 base at J, with 18 bases between the two ends. Germline V gene sequence: CDR1 SGHAT, CDR2 FQNNGV. The CDR3 sequence is 17 residues long. CDR3 DNA sequence: TGTGCCAGCAGTCCTTTGGGGGGGCCCCTGAACACCGGGGAGCTGTTTTTT. It is translated as CASSPLGGPLNTGELFF.

The genes are TRBV28 and TRBJ1-1; D ambiguous. V lost 3 bases, J lost 11 bases, and 10 bases lay in between. CDR1 and CDR2 from the germline V gene are MDHEN and SYDVKM. The CDR3 runs 11 residues. The CDR3 nucleotides are TGTGCCAGCAGTTTTGAGGTCTCGGCTTTCTTT. As protein: CASSFEVSAFF.

This clone was seen just once. The chain employs TRBV15 and TRBJ1-5; 10 bases match TRBD1. Germline V gives CDR1 LNHNV, CDR2 YYDKDF (reference sequence). The V and J ends lost 3 bases and 0 bases, in that order; junction bases with no gene match: 5. The CDR3 covers 17 residues. DNA of the CDR3: TGTGCCACCAGCAGGGGACAGGGGCTATATAGCAATCAGCCCCAGCATTTT. It specifies CATSRGQGLYSNQPQHF.

This chain connects TRBV5-5 to TRBJ2-2; maybe TRBD1 (6 bases). CDR3 length: 15 amino acids. Trimming pared 5 bases from V and 4 bases from J, leaving 15 bases between. Per germline, CDR1 SGHKS and CDR2 YYEKEE (reference sequence). CDR3 sequence (DNA): TGTGCCAGCAGGGGGCCGGGACAACCCACCGGGGAGCTGTTTTTT. Protein product: CASRGPGQPTGELFF.

The chain is built from TRBV4-1 and TRBJ2-3, with D perhaps matching TRBD2 (6 bases). Germline lookup yields CDR1 MGHRA and CDR2 YSYEKL. V shed 0 bases and J shed 8 bases, with 27 bases lying between them. CDR3 length: 19 amino acids. The CDR3 sequence is CASSQDTDGERPTGGTQYF. The CDR3 DNA sequence: TGCGCCAGCAGCCAAGATACCGATGGGGAGCGTCCCACCGGGGGTACGCAGTATTTT.

V gene TRBV5-4 combines with J gene TRBJ2-4, with TRBD1 matching over 7 bases. The CDR3 runs to 17 residues. Germline values: CDR1 SGHNT, CDR2 YYREEE (reference sequence). Germline trimming cut 4 bases from V and 4 bases from J; bases unmatched to any gene: 14. This chain's CDR3 is CASSPGPSPGGKNIQYF. In nucleotides, the CDR3 is TGTGCCAGCAGCCCCGGACCCTCCCCAGGGGGAAAAAACATTCAGTACTTC.

This clone appeared a single time. CDR3 DNA: TGTGCCAGCAGCTTAGTGCCACAGGGGAAAGATAGTTTTGAAGCTTTCTTT. This encodes CASSLVPQGKDSFEAFF. This rearrangement joins TRBV7-8 to TRBJ1-1; 7 bases fit TRBD1. CDR3 size: 17 residues. CDR1 is SGHVS, CDR2 FQNEAQ, per germline. The junction had 15 bases not matched to a gene; V was cut back by 1 base and J by 7 bases.

J is TRBJ2-7 and V is TRBV28; TRBD1 matches at 7 bases. V lost 8 bases, J lost 3 bases, and 7 bases stayed unmatched. The CDR3 sequence is 13 residues long. CDR1 is MDHEN, CDR2 SYDVKM, per germline. The CDR3 loop is CASVQYRGYEQYF. The CDR3 DNA is TGTGCCAGCGTACAGTACAGGGGCTACGAGCAGTACTTC.

V and J are TRBV30 and TRBJ2-3, with TRBD2 identical over 10 bases. Germline trimming cut 7 bases from V and 2 bases from J; bases unmatched to any gene: 9. The CDR3 runs to 15 residues. Germline V CDR1 and CDR2: GTSNPN, SVGIG (reference sequence). CDR3 DNA sequence: TGTGCCTTTCAAACAGCGGGGGGGATCACAGATACGCAGTATTTT. Amino acid sequence: CAFQTAGGITDTQYF.

This sequence joins TRBV27 and TRBJ2-7; 9 bases fit TRBD2. The V and J ends lost 5 bases and 1 base, in that order; junction bases with no gene match: 6. This CDR3 spans 15 amino acids. Germline V CDR1 and CDR2: MNHEY, SMNVEV (reference sequence). Written as DNA, the CDR3 is TGTGCCAGCAGTAGAACTAGCGGGCTATCCTACGAGCAGTACTTC. The encoded protein is CASSRTSGLSYEQYF.

This chain joins TRBV4-1 and TRBJ1-2; D might be TRBD1 (5 bases). The CDR3 consists of 14 residues. Trimming pared 3 bases from V and 1 base from J, leaving 9 bases between. Germline loops: CDR1 MGHRA, CDR2 YSYEKL. The CDR3 DNA follows: TGCGCCAGCAGCCATAAGGGGCTTAACTATGGCTACACCTTC. Translated, it gives CASSHKGLNYGYTF.

This clone was counted between two and nine times. The V call is TRBV4-3, the J call TRBJ2-7; TRBD2 aligns across 8 bases. Germline CDR1 reads LGHNA; CDR2 reads YSLEER. CDR3 length: 17 amino acids. The junction had 10 bases not matched to a gene; V was cut back by 0 bases and J by 3 bases. CDR3 nucleotides: TGCGCCAGCAGCCAAGATCTTTTTAGCGGGACTCTCTACGAGCAGTACTTC. Translated: CASSQDLFSGTLYEQYF.

The CDR3, as DNA: TGTGCCACCAGCAGCAACTATTCGGCAGGGTTTGCAACTAATGAAAAACTGTTTTTT. Translating gives CATSSNYSAGFATNEKLFF. The chain recombines TRBV15 with TRBJ1-4, with a tentative D call TRBD1 (5 bases). Per the germline V gene, CDR1 is LNHNV and CDR2 is YYDKDF (reference sequence). The CDR3 runs to 19 residues. The germline V and J ends were trimmed by 3 bases and 0 bases, with 20 bases remaining between them.